This TCR beta chain was obtained from a study of blood T cell repertoires in COVID-19. At the level of the study: Donors in the United States, Italy and Spain gave samples during acute or convalescent COVID-19. T cells, B-cell-depleted T cells, or PBMCs supplied cDNA or gDNA.

In the study's own analysis: The authors estimated nucleated cell counts from reference gene primer amplification. The method was immunoSEQ multiplex PCR; TCRdb's version includes in-frame clones alone and lacks a portion of them. The V and J calls and the clone size are those of that table, but D and trimming were determined from the DNA. Here the sample spans 150,000 to 200,000 clones, 84% being singletons. The V gene lost 4 bases and the J gene lost 3 bases, with 16 bases spanning the gap. Germline CDR1 and CDR2: LGHDT and YNNKEL (reference sequence). This CDR3 is 15 amino acids long. The V gene is TRBV3-1 (or the pseudogene TRBV3-2), the J gene TRBJ2-7; D is unresolved. Material: peripheral blood. This receptor was identified in a human donor in a cohort sampled during active COVID-19. For the CDR3, the DNA is TGTGCCAGCAGCCCCGGGTACCCTGGCTTCTACGAGCAGTACTTC. It specifies CASSPGYPGFYEQYF.